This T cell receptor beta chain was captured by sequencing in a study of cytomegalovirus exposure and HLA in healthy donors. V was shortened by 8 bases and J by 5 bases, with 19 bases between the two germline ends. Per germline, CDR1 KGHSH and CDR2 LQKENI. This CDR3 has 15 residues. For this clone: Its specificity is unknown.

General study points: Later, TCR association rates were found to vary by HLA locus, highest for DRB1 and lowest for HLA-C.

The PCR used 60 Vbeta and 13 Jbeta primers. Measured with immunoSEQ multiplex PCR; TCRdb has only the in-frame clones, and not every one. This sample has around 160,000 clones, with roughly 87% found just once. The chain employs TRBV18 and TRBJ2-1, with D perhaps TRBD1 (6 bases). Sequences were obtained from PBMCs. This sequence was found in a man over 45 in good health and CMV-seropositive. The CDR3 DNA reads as TGTGCCAGCGCAATCCGGGACAAACCAAACAATGAGCAGTTCTTC. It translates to CASAIRDKPNNEQFF.